This TCR beta chain stems from a study of cytomegalovirus exposure and HLA in healthy donors. PCR amplification relied on 60 Vbeta primers (plus 13 Jbeta primers). Per the original methods: Per a later analysis, the number of unique TCR beta chains was approximately 73 million, of which around 9.9 million were shared. Libraries were prepared by immunoSEQ multiplex PCR; TCRdb keeps only in-frame clonotypes and omits some of them. For V, J and clone size, that table is used; D and trimming come from the DNA. The repertoire consists of some 160,000 clones, with about 76% occurring once and the leading ten covering about 4.9%. Overall study findings and caveats: In an earlier analysis, about 87% or about 30%: the productive usage of most TCR beta V segments.

This clone was seen a few times. Its antigen is not known. The origin of this receptor is a woman between 18 and 29 years old in good health and CMV-seropositive. The source material was PBMCs.

CDR3 sequence: CASSTRQGRLTEAFF. CDR3 coding DNA: TGTGCCAGCAGCACCAGACAGGGGAGATTAACTGAAGCTTTCTTT. The rearrangement joins TRBV7-2 to TRBJ1-1; TRBD1 matches at 8 bases. From germline, CDR1 is SGHTA and CDR2 FQGNSA. The J segment lost 5 bases and the V segment lost 5 bases, leaving 10 bases of the junction unmatched. The CDR3 is 15 residues long.